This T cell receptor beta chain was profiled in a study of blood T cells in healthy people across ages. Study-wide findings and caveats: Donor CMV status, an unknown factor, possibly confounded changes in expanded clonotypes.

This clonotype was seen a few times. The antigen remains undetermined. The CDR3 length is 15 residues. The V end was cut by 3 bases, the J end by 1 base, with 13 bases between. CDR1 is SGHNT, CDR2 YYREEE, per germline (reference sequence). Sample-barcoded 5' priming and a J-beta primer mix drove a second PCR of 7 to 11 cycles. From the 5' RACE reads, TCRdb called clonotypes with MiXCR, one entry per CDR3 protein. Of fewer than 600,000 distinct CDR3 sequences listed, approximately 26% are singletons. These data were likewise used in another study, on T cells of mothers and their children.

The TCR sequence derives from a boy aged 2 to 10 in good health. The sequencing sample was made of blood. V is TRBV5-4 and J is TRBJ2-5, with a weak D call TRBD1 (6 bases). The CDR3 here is CASSWETGPQETQYF. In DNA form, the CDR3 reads TGTGCCAGCAGCTGGGAGACAGGACCCCAAGAGACCCAGTACTTC.